A selection of T cell receptor beta chains follows, all from one sample in a study of blood T cells in healthy people across ages. TCRdb recomputed calls from the 5' RACE reads with MiXCR, one row per CDR3 protein. The data contain 780,000 or so distinct CDR3 sequences, 56% of them singletons. Sequencing was done on a sample of blood. Source of these receptors: a man aged 35 to 55 in good health. Both conserved end residues are part of each CDR3. The D gene is left open where the match is weak. A clone size is listed for some rows: how often the clone was seen (once, few, many), or a class if it is expanded.

j_gene	abundance	d_gene	v_gene	len	CDR3nt	CDR3aa
TRBJ2-3	NA	NA	TRBV3-1	14	TGTGCCAGCACCGAAAACCGGGGTACGAATACGCAGTATTTT	CASTENRGTNTQYF
TRBJ2-5	few	NA	TRBV7-9	15	TGTGCCAGCAGCTTGCCGGACAGACCGTTGGAGACCCAGTACTTC	CASSLPDRPLETQYF
TRBJ2-3	NA	TRBD2	TRBV20-1	16	TGCAGTGCTAGGGCCTTGCGGGGGAAGTTTTCAGATACGCAGTATTTT	CSARALRGKFSDTQYF
TRBJ2-2	NA	NA	TRBV18	11	TGTGCCGGGTCCGACACCGGGGAGCTGTTTTTT	CAGSDTGELFF
TRBJ2-1	NA	NA	TRBV12-5	15	TGTGCTAGTGGAATCGGGACCCCAAAACAACATGAGCAGTTCTTC	CASGIGTPKQHEQFF
TRBJ2-3	NA	NA	TRBV6-2/TRBV6-3	14	TGTGCCAGCAAGGGACTGAGAGACACAGATACGAAGTATTTT	CASKGLRDTDTKYF
TRBJ2-3	few	TRBD2	TRBV4-3	18	TGCGCCAGCAGCCAAGATCCGCCGGGACTAGTGGCCCAAGATACGCAGTATTTT	CASSQDPPGLVAQDTQYF
TRBJ2-1	few	TRBD2	TRBV4-2	16	TGTGCCAGCAGCCAGGGGAAGGGACTAGCGGAAGCTGAGCAGTTCTTC	CASSQGKGLAEAEQFF
TRBJ2-7	NA	NA	TRBV5-1	13	TGCGCCAGCAGTAGCGTCACCTCCTACGAGCAGTACTTC	CASSSVTSYEQYF
TRBJ2-5	once	NA	TRBV12-3/TRBV12-4	15	TGTGCCAGCAGTTTTCGCCCGGCCAGCCAAGAGACCCAGTACTTC	CASSFRPASQETQYF
TRBJ2-1	NA	NA	TRBV24-1	13	TGTGCCACCAGTGATCCGGGCGGCAATGAGCAGTTCTTC	CATSDPGGNEQFF
TRBJ1-1	NA	TRBD1	TRBV5-6	15	TGTGCCAGCAGCCGCCGACAGGGGACGAATTCTGAAGCTTTCTTT	CASSRRQGTNSEAFF
TRBJ1-2	NA	NA	TRBV6-5	13	TGTGCCAGCAGGGACGGGGTCAACTATGGCTACACCTTC	CASRDGVNYGYTF
TRBJ2-7	NA	NA	TRBV5-1	15	TGCGCCAGCAGCCCCGCCCAGGGACGAGCTTACGAGCAGTACTTC	CASSPAQGRAYEQYF
TRBJ2-1	NA	TRBD2	TRBV24-1	17	TGTGCCACCAGTGACCCCATAGCGGGAGGGGAGAAGAATGAGCAGTTCTTC	CATSDPIAGGEKNEQFF
TRBJ2-7	NA	NA	TRBV7-8	15	TGTGCCAGCAGCTTAGTTCCGGCAGGCCTTGACGAGCAGTACTTC	CASSLVPAGLDEQYF
TRBJ2-7	few	TRBD2	TRBV6-2/TRBV6-3	14	TGTGCCAGCCAGTATGGCGGGAGGGCCTACGAGCAGTACTTC	CASQYGGRAYEQYF
TRBJ1-5	NA	TRBD1	TRBV12-3/TRBV12-4	14	TGTGCCAGCAGGGAGACAGGGGGCGGTCAGCCCCAGCATTTT	CASRETGGGQPQHF
TRBJ2-7	few	TRBD2	TRBV10-3	20	TGTGCCATCAGTGACCTTTCGATATACCTAGCGGGAGCTAGCTCCTACGAGCAGTACTTC	CAISDLSIYLAGASSYEQYF
TRBJ2-7	NA	NA	TRBV20-1	13	TGCAGTGCTAGGGCCTCGGTGGACTACGAGCAGTACTTC	CSARASVDYEQYF
TRBJ1-4	NA	NA	TRBV5-6	14	TGTGCCAGCAGCTTGGAACACGTTAATGAAAAACTGTTTTTT	CASSLEHVNEKLFF
TRBJ1-1	few	NA	TRBV10-3	12	TGTGCCATCAGCTACGAATCAGGGGAAGCTTTCTTT	CAISYESGEAFF
TRBJ2-7	NA	NA	TRBV5-4	15	TGTGCCAGCAGCGCCGACTTGGGCGCCTACAATGAGCAGTACTTC	CASSADLGAYNEQYF
TRBJ2-7	NA	TRBD1	TRBV11-3	15	TGTGCCAGCAGCTTAGGTGGGACAGGGCTCTACGAGCAGTACTTC	CASSLGGTGLYEQYF
TRBJ1-2	NA	NA	TRBV19	12	TGTGCCAGTACCCCTTCGGGCTATGGCTACACCTTC	CASTPSGYGYTF
TRBJ2-6	few	NA	TRBV12-3/TRBV12-4	15	TGTGCCAGCAGTTCGACAGCAGCGGGGGCCAACGTCCTGACTTTC	CASSSTAAGANVLTF
TRBJ2-7	NA	TRBD1	TRBV27	16	TGTGCCAGCAGACATTCGGGACAGGGGAAAGGGAACGAGCAGTACTTC	CASRHSGQGKGNEQYF
TRBJ2-3	NA	NA	TRBV7-9	14	TGTGCCAGCAGCTTAGAGGTAGCCCCAGATACGCAGTATTTT	CASSLEVAPDTQYF
TRBJ1-2	NA	NA	TRBV3-1	14	TGTGCCAGCAGCCTAGGACGGGGGAAAGTTGGCTACACCTTC	CASSLGRGKVGYTF
TRBJ2-7	NA	NA	TRBV29-1	18	TGCAGCGTTGTATTTGTCCAGGGTTTAAGCGGGCCTACCCAGGAGCAGTACTTC	CSVVFVQGLSGPTQEQYF
TRBJ1-2	NA	NA	TRBV6-6	14	TGTGCCAGCAGTTCCCCAGAACTAGTCTATGGCTACACCTTC	CASSSPELVYGYTF
TRBJ2-1	NA	NA	TRBV7-9	19	NA	CALTVPAALGRQGAAEQFF
TRBJ2-7	NA	NA	TRBV10-3	15	TGTGCCATCAGTGAGTCAACAGTTCCCTCCTACGAGCAGTACTTC	CAISESTVPSYEQYF
TRBJ2-5	NA	NA	TRBV4-3	14	TGCGCCAGCAGCCAAGATCCGGGGTCGGAGACCCAGTACTTC	CASSQDPGSETQYF
TRBJ1-4	NA	NA	TRBV20-1	12	TGCAGTGTTCTTACTCCCGGGGAAAAACTGTTTTTT	CSVLTPGEKLFF
TRBJ2-5	once	NA	TRBV20-1	13	TGCAGTGCTAGGGCGGGGTTCCAAGAGACCCAGTACTTC	CSARAGFQETQYF
TRBJ2-5	NA	TRBD2	TRBV9	18	TGTGCCAGCAGCGTTGGAAGCGTGACTAGCCTTCGGCTAGAGACCCAGTACTTC	CASSVGSVTSLRLETQYF
TRBJ2-7	NA	NA	TRBV11-2	16	TGTGCCAGCAGCTCAGGGGGAGGACAGGACTCCTACGAGCAGTACTTC	CASSSGGGQDSYEQYF
TRBJ1-2	NA	TRBD1	TRBV5-1	18	TGCGCCAGCAGCGAGGCCGCGGGACAGGGGGCAGCCTTCTATGGCTACACCTTC	CASSEAAGQGAAFYGYTF
TRBJ2-1	NA	NA	TRBV6-2/TRBV6-3	12	TGTGCCAGCAGTTATAGGGTGGATGAGCAGTTCTTC	CASSYRVDEQFF
TRBJ2-1	NA	TRBD2	TRBV5-1	18	TGCGCCAGCAGCTTGGGTACTAGCGGGAGGGCGCTCTACAATGAGCAGTTCTTC	CASSLGTSGRALYNEQFF
TRBJ2-1	NA	TRBD2	TRBV3-1	14	TGTGCCAGCAGCGGACCGGGACTAGCGGGACTAAAGTTCTTC	CASSGPGLAGLKFF
TRBJ2-1	NA	NA	TRBV7-9	14	TGTGCCAGCAGCGCCTCACTAGGGAACAATGAGCAGTTCTTC	CASSASLGNNEQFF
TRBJ2-3	once	NA	TRBV5-5	16	TGTGCCAGCAGCTTGGGTGAGGGACCCGGCACAGATACGCAGTATTTT	CASSLGEGPGTDTQYF